The 25 T cell receptor beta chains reported below all come from one sample, sequenced in a study of shared clonotypes between healthy human individuals (dated by TCRdb to 2018 to 2021). The method was the immunoSEQ multiplex PCR assay. This is the immuneACCESS table as TCRdb keeps it, with only in-frame sequences that have V and J called. A part of the clones is gone; compared with another copy, unresolved V genes explain less than half, and the rest is unexplained. In all, the sample holds approximately 740,000 clones, and about 74% of those were seen once. 1.5% to 2% of the sample rests with the top ten. Sequences were obtained from memory CD4+ T cells sorted from blood. The meaning of the sample's cell subset or site label: CD45RA-negative fraction. The origin of the receptors is a woman in her twenties or thirties in good health.

The chain recombines TRBV5-1 with TRBJ2-7; 10 bases line up with TRBD2. Germline values: CDR1 SGHRS, CDR2 YFSETQ. The J segment lost 5 bases and the V segment lost 0 bases, leaving 8 bases of the junction unmatched. The CDR3 is 16 residues long. CDR3 loop: CASSLAGSGRYDEQYF. Written as DNA, the CDR3 is TGCGCCAGCAGCTTGGCTGGTAGCGGGAGGTACGACGAGCAGTACTTC.

This sequence joins TRBV20-1 and TRBJ1-4, with D hard to call. Trimming shortened V by 6 bases and J by 8 bases, and 10 bases separated the two germline ends. Germline V gene sequence: CDR1 DFQATT, CDR2 SNEGSKA (reference sequence). This CDR3 is 11 amino acids long. CDR3 in DNA: TGCAGTGCCCCCAGGAACGAAAAACTGTTTTTT. Translation: CSAPRNEKLFF.

This chain links TRBV28 with TRBJ2-7, with TRBD2 identical over 7 bases. The CDR3 has 15 amino acids. Germline trimming cut 6 bases from V and 4 bases from J; bases unmatched to any gene: 12. Looked up from germline, CDR1 is MDHEN and CDR2 is SYDVKM. For the CDR3, the DNA is TGTGCCAGCAGCCGTCCTGCGGCTAGCGGATACGAGCAGTACTTC. This gives the protein CASSRPAASGYEQYF.

This chain uses TRBV5-1 with TRBJ2-5; D is ambiguous. This CDR3 comprises 13 residues. V was shortened by 4 bases and J by 3 bases, with 10 bases between the two germline ends. Per the germline V gene, CDR1 is SGHRS and CDR2 is YFSETQ. The CDR3, as DNA: TGCGCCAGCAGCGTCGAACTTAAAGAGACCCAGTACTTC. Protein sequence: CASSVELKETQYF.

The sample holds a few counts of this clone. This chain connects TRBV6-1 to TRBJ2-2; D is unclear. Germline values: CDR1 MNHNS, CDR2 SASEGT. Trimming pared 4 bases from V and 0 bases from J, leaving 3 bases between. The CDR3 is 13 residues long. This CDR3 reads CASSAPNTGELFF. CDR3 coding DNA: TGTGCCAGCAGTGCCCCGAACACCGGGGAGCTGTTTTTT.

The chain uses TRBV15 and TRBJ1-3, with D uncertain. V was shortened by 3 bases and J by 0 bases, with 15 bases between the two germline ends. CDR3 length: 17 amino acids. Germline-derived CDR1 and CDR2 are LNHNV and YYDKDF (reference sequence). The CDR3 DNA reads as TGTGCCACCAGCAGTGGGGAGGGCCGCCGCTCTGGAAACACCATATATTTT. Its translation is CATSSGEGRRSGNTIYF.

The J gene is TRBJ2-2, the V gene TRBV19; D not certain. The CDR3 covers 15 residues. The V end lost 4 bases, the J end lost 3 bases, and 12 bases lay between the germline ends. Looked up from germline, CDR1 is LNHDA and CDR2 is SQIVND (reference sequence). CDR3 DNA: TGTGCCAGTAGTACGCAGGCAACAGACACCGGGGAGCTGTTTTTT. It encodes CASSTQATDTGELFF.

V gene TRBV28 combines with J gene TRBJ2-7; tentative D call: TRBD2 (6 bases). CDR1 is MDHEN, CDR2 SYDVKM, per germline. This CDR3 spans 15 amino acids. The V end was cut by 5 bases, the J end by 4 bases, with 18 bases between. CDR3: CASSTPGLFEYEQYF. CDR3 DNA: TGTGCCAGCAGTACCCCCGGACTATTTGAGTACGAGCAGTACTTC. Full variable domain (rest looked up from reference TRBV28 and TRBJ2-7): DVKVTQSSRYLVKRTGEKVFLECVQDMDHENMFWYRQDPGLGLRLIYFSYDVKMKEKGDIPEGYSVSREKKERFSLILESASTNQTSMYLCASSTPGLFEYEQYFGPGTRLTVT.

The chain is built from TRBV27 and TRBJ2-5, with D possibly being TRBD2 (5 bases). The V end was cut by 6 bases, the J end by 5 bases, with 19 bases between. The CDR3 consists of 15 residues. Per germline, CDR1 MNHEY and CDR2 SMNVEV (reference sequence). CDR3 loop: CASSTPSGGTETQYF. The CDR3 DNA reads as TGTGCCAGCAGCACCCCAAGCGGTGGTACGGAGACCCAGTACTTC.

This chain uses TRBV5-4 with TRBJ2-7, with a weak D call TRBD1 (6 bases). The CDR3 contains 14 residues. With 3 bases removed from V and 6 bases from J, the gap between germline ends came to 16 bases. CDR1 and CDR2 from the germline V gene are SGHNT and YYREEE (reference sequence). CDR3 nucleotides: TGTGCCAGCAGCTGGGATACAGGGTCCGGCGAGCAGTACTTC. It is translated as CASSWDTGSGEQYF.

This chain uses TRBV28 with TRBJ1-2; D possibly corresponds to TRBD1 (5 bases). Per germline, CDR1 MDHEN and CDR2 SYDVKM. This CDR3 region has 14 residues. Trimming took 5 bases from V and 5 from J, leaving 15 bases between them. The CDR3 loop is CASSPRRGSYGYTF. In nucleotides, the CDR3 is TGTGCCAGCAGTCCCCGGCGGGGGAGTTATGGCTACACCTTC.

The table lists this clone with a count of one. V gene TRBV6-1 combines with J gene TRBJ2-3; D gene unclear. The CDR3 length is 15 residues. V gave up 5 bases and J gave up 2 bases, with 14 bases separating them. Per germline, CDR1 MNHNS and CDR2 SASEGT. In DNA, the CDR3 is TGTGCCAGCAGTACTAAACTGGCGGCCACAGATACGCAGTATTTT. Protein: CASSTKLAATDTQYF.

There are a few counts of this clone. CDR3 sequence (DNA): TGCGCCAGCAGCCCCTACAAAGATACGCAGTATTTT. This gives the protein CASSPYKDTQYF. The chain combines TRBV5-1 with TRBJ2-3; no clear D gene. V shed 4 bases and J shed 5 bases, with 8 bases lying between them. From germline, CDR1 is SGHRS and CDR2 YFSETQ. The CDR3 sequence is 12 residues long.

The table lists this clone with a count of one. This chain joins TRBV9 and TRBJ1-2, with D possibly matching TRBD1 (5 bases). There are 12 residues in the CDR3. V lost 3 bases and J lost 8, with 11 bases in between. Germline CDR1 reads SGDLS; CDR2 reads YYNGEE. The CDR3 DNA is TGTGCCAGCAGCGCGGGGGTGGGCGGCTACACCTTC. Translation: CASSAGVGGYTF.

This clone appeared a few times. The chain links TRBV29-1 to TRBJ1-1; D is possibly TRBD1 (6 bases). This CDR3 spans 15 amino acids. Per the germline V gene, CDR1 is SQVTM and CDR2 is ANQGSEA. V was trimmed by 5 bases and J by 1 base, leaving 17 bases between them. CDR3 region: CSVPDRTRGNTEAFF. Here the CDR3 DNA reads TGCAGCGTTCCCGACAGGACGAGGGGGAACACTGAAGCTTTCTTT.

This clone was recorded only once. This chain joins TRBV28 and TRBJ2-5; D perhaps matches TRBD2 (7 bases). Trimming pared 6 bases from V and 5 bases from J, leaving 13 bases between. Germline-derived CDR1 and CDR2 are MDHEN and SYDVKM. The CDR3 runs 13 residues. The CDR3 sequence is CASRSGGRETQYF. CDR3 nucleotides: TGTGCCAGCAGGTCCGGGGGGCGGGAGACCCAGTACTTC.

Written as DNA, the CDR3 is TGTGCCAGCTCGCCAGGGACACGCAAATCGGGGGAGCAGTACTTC. It yields the protein CASSPGTRKSGEQYF. The V gene is TRBV18, the J gene TRBJ2-7; TRBD1 is a possible D gene (6 bases). The CDR3 extends over 15 amino acids. V lost 6 bases to trimming and J lost 7 bases, with 22 bases between them. CDR1 is KGHSH, CDR2 LQKENI, per germline.

The genes are TRBV6-1 and TRBJ1-2; no definite D call. V gave up 3 bases and J gave up 0 bases, with 5 bases separating them. This CDR3 region has 13 residues. CDR1 MNHNS and CDR2 SASEGT come from the germline V gene. CDR3 nucleotide sequence: TGTGCCAGCAGTGATAACGCTAACTATGGCTACACCTTC. Protein: CASSDNANYGYTF.

Turning to this clone: Other DNA sequences of this sample code for an identical CDR3. The J gene is TRBJ2-5, the V gene TRBV7-2; 11 bases are a match to TRBD2. V trimming: 1 base; J trimming: 2 bases; junction bases outside the gene matches: 3. CDR3 length equals 16 residues. The V gene's germline CDR1 is SGHTA and CDR2 FQGNSA. The CDR3 here is CASSLGRLAGQETQYF. The DNA of the CDR3 is TGTGCCAGCAGCTTAGGGAGACTAGCGGGACAAGAGACCCAGTACTTC. Full variable domain (rest looked up from reference TRBV7-2 and TRBJ2-5): GAGVSQSPSNKVTEKGKDVELRCDPISGHTALYWYRQSLGQGLEFLIYFQGNSAPDKSGLPSDRFSAERTGGSVSTLTIQRTQQEDSAVYLCASSLGRLAGQETQYFGPGTRLLVL.

V and J are TRBV7-2 and TRBJ2-2; the match to TRBD2 covers 7 bases. Germline CDR1 and CDR2: SGHTA and FQGNSA. The ends lost 5 bases at V and 4 bases at J; junction bases unmatched: 10. This CDR3 spans 16 amino acids. The CDR3 sequence is CASSPRGSGSTGELFF. CDR3 sequence (DNA): TGTGCCAGCAGCCCCCGCGGGAGTGGGAGCACCGGGGAGCTGTTTTTT.

V is TRBV7-3 and J is TRBJ2-7; 11 nucleotides agree with TRBD2. The CDR3 extends over 15 amino acids. V was pared by 2 bases and J by 6 bases, with 6 bases of the junction left unmatched. Per germline, CDR1 SGHTA and CDR2 FQGTGA. The DNA of the CDR3 is TGTGCCAGCAGCTTAGCGAGCACTAGCGGGAGCGAGCAGTACTTC. This translates into CASSLASTSGSEQYF.

The CDR3: CASSLELYNEQFF. The DNA of the CDR3 is TGTGCCAGCAGCTTAGAACTCTACAATGAGCAGTTCTTC. The rearrangement joins TRBV11-3 to TRBJ2-1; no reliable D call. This CDR3 is built from 13 residues. Trimming took 0 bases from V and 3 from J, leaving 3 bases between them. Germline lookup yields CDR1 SGHNT and CDR2 YENEEA.

This chain uses TRBV7-7 with TRBJ2-3, with D unresolved. This CDR3 comprises 14 residues. CDR1 and CDR2 (germline): SSHAT, FNYEAQ (reference sequence). V was clipped by 1 base and J by 3 bases, with 8 bases between them. CDR3 amino acids: CASSLGAETDTQYF. The CDR3 DNA follows: TGTGCCAGCAGCTTAGGGGCAGAAACAGATACGCAGTATTTT.

This rearrangement joins TRBV5-4 to TRBJ2-5; a possible D gene is TRBD2 (7 bases). Germline values: CDR1 SGHNT, CDR2 YYREEE (reference sequence). Trimming pared 2 bases from V and 7 bases from J, leaving 21 bases between. The length of the CDR3 is 16 residues. The CDR3 region is CASSFGLSGGAVTQYF. CDR3 sequence (DNA): TGTGCCAGCAGCTTCGGTCTGTCGGGGGGCGCGGTGACCCAGTACTTC.

The CDR3 region is CASSAYGRGETQYF. CDR3 sequence (DNA): TGTGCCAGCAGCGCCTATGGTCGTGGAGAGACCCAGTACTTC. The rearrangement uses TRBV7-2 and TRBJ2-5; no firm D call. This CDR3 is 14 amino acids long. Germline V gene lookup returns CDR1 SGHTA and CDR2 FQGNSA. V lost 5 bases and J lost 4, with 14 bases in between. Together with reference TRBV7-2 and TRBJ2-5, the CDR3 gives the full variable domain: GAGVSQSPSNKVTEKGKDVELRCDPISGHTALYWYRQSLGQGLEFLIYFQGNSAPDKSGLPSDRFSAERTGGSVSTLTIQRTQQEDSAVYLCASSAYGRGETQYFGPGTRLLVL.